This record looks at one TCR beta chain sequence and its context. Its antigen is still unknown. This specimen belongs to a study of T cell responses to AZD1222 COVID-19 vaccine. Findings and limits, study-wide: Repertoire collection took place solely once the T cell response had peaked.

Sequencing was performed with immunoSEQ multiplex PCR; in TCRdb, only in-frame clones are kept and a portion is missing. This table has over 150,000 clones, 90% to 95% appearing once. V lost 0 bases and J 10 bases, leaving 16 bases between the germline ends. Germline CDR1 SGHDT, CDR2 YYEEEE. The CDR3 loop spans 14 amino acids. This clonotype was sampled from an adult who received the MenACWY meningococcal vaccine as a control. This rearrangement joins TRBV5-6 to TRBJ1-1; D uncertain. This specimen was peripheral blood, taken 28 days after the second dose of the MenACWY control vaccine. CDR3 in amino acids: CASSLAAVTRGAFF. The CDR3 DNA sequence: TGTGCCAGCAGCTTGGCAGCGGTAACCCGCGGAGCTTTCTTT.